These 18 T cell receptor beta chains came from one sample sequenced in a study of blood T cell repertoires in COVID-19 (dated by TCRdb to 2020 to 2021). Library preparation was by the immunoSEQ multiplex PCR assay. TCRdb carries this immuneACCESS record with in-frame sequences only. Its versions omit some clonotypes, under half of them owing to an unresolved V gene in the studies checked, with the rest unexplained. The sample data list around 240,000 clones, and 70% to 90% of these were observed just once. The ten most abundant clones make up just over 0.85% of the sample. The specimen was PBMCs or T cells enriched from blood (not recorded which). The receptors derive from a man aged 50 or older who had been exposed to COVID-19.

The chain carries TRBV5-4 and TRBJ2-5; 7 bases map to TRBD1. Trimming at V came to 4 bases and at J to 3 bases, leaving 18 bases not matched to a gene. The CDR3 has 18 residues. The germline CDR1 and CDR2 sequences are SGHNT and YYREEE (reference sequence). The CDR3 reads CASSRVLLTGLIKETQYF. As DNA, the CDR3 is TGTGCCAGCAGCCGAGTACTCCTGACAGGGCTTATTAAAGAGACCCAGTACTTC.

This clone was detected only a few times. V gene TRBV10-2 combines with J gene TRBJ2-5; 7 nucleotides match TRBD2. With 0 bases clipped from V and 11 bases from J, the junction kept 6 bases outside the gene matches. The CDR3 totals 13 residues. Germline V lookup: CDR1 WSHSY, CDR2 SAAADI. DNA for the CDR3: TGCGCCAGCAGTGAGTCCTCACGACTAGCTCAGTACTTC. It specifies CASSESSRLAQYF.

J is TRBJ2-3 and V is TRBV29-1, with 9 bases matching TRBD2. Germline V CDR1 and CDR2: SQVTM, ANQGSEA. There are 13 residues in the CDR3. CDR3 DNA sequence: TGCGGTAGCGGGAGACGAGCGTTAGATACGCAGTATTTT. Translated: CGSGRRALDTQYF.

The chain has TRBV13 and TRBJ1-2; D unclear. This CDR3 region has 13 residues. The V end lost 3 bases, the J end lost 3 bases, and 8 bases lay between the germline ends. Germline CDR1 is PRHDT and CDR2 is FYEKMQ (reference sequence). The DNA of the CDR3 is TGTGCCAGCAGCTTTCGGGGAGACTATGGCTACACCTTC. Translation gives CASSFRGDYGYTF.

The chain carries TRBV6-1 and TRBJ2-7; 9 bases map to TRBD2. The CDR3 totals 15 residues. CDR1 MNHNS and CDR2 SASEGT come from the germline V gene. Germline trimming cut 3 bases from V and 5 bases from J; bases unmatched to any gene: 8. CDR3 nucleotide sequence: TGTGCCAGCAGTGAGGTAGCGGGAGCTTTCCACGAGCAGTACGTC. Translation: CASSEVAGAFHEQYV.

The chain combines TRBV18 with TRBJ2-3; a possible D gene is TRBD2 (6 bases). The CDR3 consists of 15 residues. V lost 2 bases and J 4 bases, leaving 13 bases between the germline ends. Germline V lookup: CDR1 KGHSH, CDR2 LQKENI. The DNA of the CDR3 is TGTGCCAGCTCACCATATCCGAGGGAGGCAGATACGCAGTATTTT. Amino acids: CASSPYPREADTQYF.

This chain joins TRBV18 and TRBJ1-5; 9 nucleotides line up with TRBD1. V dropped 3 bases and J dropped 2; count of bases not matched to a gene: 5. CDR1 is KGHSH and CDR2 is LQKENI in the germline V gene. This CDR3 comprises 16 residues. CDR3 sequence (DNA): TGTGCCAGCTCACCCGGGACAGGGAACCGCAATCAGCCCCAGCATTTT. Translation gives CASSPGTGNRNQPQHF.

This sequence joins TRBV2 and TRBJ1-5, with 7 bases fitting TRBD1. J was trimmed by 5 bases and V by 6 bases; bases with no gene match: 7. In germline, CDR1 is SNHLY, CDR2 FYNNEI. The CDR3 is 14 residues long. CDR3 DNA sequence: TGTGCCAGCAGCCGGGACAGTGGGTATCAGCCCCAGCATTTT. Translated: CASSRDSGYQPQHF.

This clone was recorded only once. This rearrangement joins TRBV7-8 to TRBJ1-2; 7 bases fit TRBD1. The germline gives CDR1 SGHVS, CDR2 FQNEAQ. The CDR3 has 14 residues. V shed 4 bases, J shed 3 bases, and the junction held 5 bases outside the gene matches. CDR3 coding DNA: TGTGCCAGCAGCTCGGAAACAGGGGACTATGGCTACACCTTC. This codes for CASSSETGDYGYTF.

The chain is built from TRBV9 and TRBJ2-1; 13 bases match TRBD2. CDR1 and CDR2 (germline): SGDLS, YYNGEE. With 3 bases clipped from V and 7 bases from J, the junction kept 4 bases outside the gene matches. The CDR3 runs 15 residues. DNA of the CDR3: TGTGCCAGCAGCGCCTGGACTAGCGGGAGTAATGAGCAGTTCTTC. The encoded protein is CASSAWTSGSNEQFF.

The chain joins TRBV5-1 to TRBJ2-3, with TRBD2 as a possible D gene (5 bases). Trimming stripped 6 bases from V and 5 bases from J, with 16 bases between. Germline V lookup: CDR1 SGHRS, CDR2 YFSETQ. The CDR3 totals 14 residues. The CDR3 here is CASTEAVRVDTQYF. CDR3 bases: TGCGCCAGCACCGAAGCGGTCCGGGTAGATACGCAGTATTTT.

V and J are TRBV27 and TRBJ1-2; 9 positions match TRBD1. The germline gives CDR1 MNHEY, CDR2 SMNVEV (reference sequence). The ends lost 4 bases at V and 8 bases at J; junction bases unmatched: 5. This CDR3 region has 13 residues. The CDR3 protein is CASSSQGALGYTF. CDR3 DNA: TGTGCCAGCAGTTCACAGGGGGCCTTGGGCTACACCTTC.

This clone was seen a single time. The chain has TRBV5-1 and TRBJ1-1; D is unclear. Germline V gives CDR1 SGHRS, CDR2 YFSETQ. Trimming pared 2 bases from V and 1 base from J, leaving 12 bases between. This CDR3 is built from 15 residues. This CDR3 reads CASSFGRPQNTEAFF. The CDR3 bases are TGCGCCAGCAGCTTTGGCAGGCCACAGAACACTGAAGCTTTCTTT. Using reference TRBV5-1 and TRBJ1-1 for the parts outside the CDR3, the full variable domain is KAGVTQTPRYLIKTRGQQVTLSCSPISGHRSVSWYQQTPGQGLQFLFEYFSETQRNKGNFPGRFSGRQFSNSRSEMNVSTLELGDSALYLCASSFGRPQNTEAFFGQGTRLTVV.

This clone showed up just once. The chain joins TRBV27 to TRBJ2-7; tentative D call: TRBD2 (5 bases). The CDR3 spans 13 residues. The germline V and J ends were trimmed by 11 bases and 7 bases, with 21 bases remaining between them. Germline V gene sequence: CDR1 MNHEY, CDR2 SMNVEV (reference sequence). The CDR3 loop is CAVGRGSRVEQYF. The CDR3 coding sequence is TGTGCCGTAGGGAGAGGATCAAGGGTAGAGCAGTACTTC.

The genes are TRBV24-1 and TRBJ1-2; TRBD1 aligns across 10 bases. The germline V gene encodes CDR1 KGHDR and CDR2 SFDVKD. The CDR3 totals 15 residues. After removal of 4 bases from V and 7 bases from J, the junction contained 8 bases not matched to a gene. In DNA, the CDR3 is TGTGCCACCAGTGACCCGGGACAGGGGCTGCTTGGCTACACCTTC. This codes for CATSDPGQGLLGYTF.

The table lists this clone with a count of one. The chain joins TRBV15 to TRBJ2-7; 7 bases map to TRBD1. Germline assignment: CDR1 LNHNV and CDR2 YYDKDF (reference sequence). The V segment lost 5 bases and the J segment 0 bases; nucleotides outside the gene matches: 10. The CDR3 sequence is 16 residues long. The CDR3 region has the DNA TGTGCCACCAGCCGCCGGACAGGTCTTAGCTCCTACGAGCAGTACTTC. It encodes CATSRRTGLSSYEQYF.

The chain carries TRBV11-2 and TRBJ1-1; TRBD1 is a possible D gene (5 bases). Germline assignment: CDR1 SGHAT and CDR2 FQNNGV. The CDR3 is 12 residues long. The V end was cut by 4 bases, the J end by 11 bases, with 14 bases between. The CDR3 spells CASSSGLGPAFF. As DNA, the CDR3 is TGTGCCAGCAGCTCGGGACTGGGTCCTGCTTTCTTT.

In the case of this clone: Other DNA sequences in the sample encode the same CDR3. The rearrangement joins TRBV28 to TRBJ1-5; 10 positions match TRBD1. Losses at the gene ends were 7 bases for V and 7 bases for J; bases not matched to a gene: 7. Germline values: CDR1 MDHEN, CDR2 SYDVKM. CDR3 length equals 14 residues. The DNA for the CDR3 is TGTGCCAGCACCCCTGGACAGGGGGACCAGCCCCAGCATTTT. Translated, it gives CASTPGQGDQPQHF.